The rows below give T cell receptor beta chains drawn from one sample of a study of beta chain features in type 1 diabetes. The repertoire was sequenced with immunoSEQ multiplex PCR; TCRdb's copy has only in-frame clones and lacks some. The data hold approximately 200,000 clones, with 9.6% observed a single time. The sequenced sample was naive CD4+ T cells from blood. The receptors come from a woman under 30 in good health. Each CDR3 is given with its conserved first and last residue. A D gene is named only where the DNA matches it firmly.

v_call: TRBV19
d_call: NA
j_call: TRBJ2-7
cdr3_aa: CASSSQGTYEQYF

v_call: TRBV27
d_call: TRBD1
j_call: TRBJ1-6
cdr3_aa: CASSDRTGYSPLHF

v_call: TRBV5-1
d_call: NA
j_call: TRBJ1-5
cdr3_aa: CASSEGAGGPNQPQHF

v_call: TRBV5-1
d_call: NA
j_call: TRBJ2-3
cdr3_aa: CASSLWPRTDTQYF

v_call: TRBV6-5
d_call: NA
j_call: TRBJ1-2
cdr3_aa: CASSPDSPRGYTF

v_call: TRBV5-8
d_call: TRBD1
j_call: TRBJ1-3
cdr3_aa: CASSRRGLSGNTIYF

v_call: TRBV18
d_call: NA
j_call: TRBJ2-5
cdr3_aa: CASCSGVQETQYF

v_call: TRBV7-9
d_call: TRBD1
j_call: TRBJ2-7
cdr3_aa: CASSPGQDRYEQYF

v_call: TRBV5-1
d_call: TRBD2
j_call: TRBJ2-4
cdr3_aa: CASSLGTSGTGIQYF

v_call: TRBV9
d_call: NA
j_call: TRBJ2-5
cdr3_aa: CASSEAGVGETQYF

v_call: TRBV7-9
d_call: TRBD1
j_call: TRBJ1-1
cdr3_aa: CASSPVGQGRRAEAFF

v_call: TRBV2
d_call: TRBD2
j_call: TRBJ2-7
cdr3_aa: CAGLAGRHLSGEQYF

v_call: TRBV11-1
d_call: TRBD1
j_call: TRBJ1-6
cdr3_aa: CASSTTDRGENSPLHF

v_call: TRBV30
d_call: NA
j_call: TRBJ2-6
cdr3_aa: CAWSVRAGVGANVLTF

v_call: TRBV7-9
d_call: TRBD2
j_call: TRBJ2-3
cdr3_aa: CASSPVPSGTSTDTQYF

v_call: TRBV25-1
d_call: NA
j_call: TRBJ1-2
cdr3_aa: CASRRVGDYGYTF

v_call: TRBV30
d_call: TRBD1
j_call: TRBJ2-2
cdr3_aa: CAWSARDRPRTGELFF

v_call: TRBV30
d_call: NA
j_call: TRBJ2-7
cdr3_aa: CAWSFGSVVAYEQYF

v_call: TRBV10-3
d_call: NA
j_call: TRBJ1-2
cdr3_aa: CAISAGGAGYGYTF

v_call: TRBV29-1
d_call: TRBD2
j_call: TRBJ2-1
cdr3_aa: CSGAKLAGGGNEQFF

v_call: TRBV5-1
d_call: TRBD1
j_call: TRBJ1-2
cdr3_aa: CASSVGQGDGGYTF

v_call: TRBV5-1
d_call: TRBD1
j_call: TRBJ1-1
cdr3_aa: CASRKDRGHMNTEAFF

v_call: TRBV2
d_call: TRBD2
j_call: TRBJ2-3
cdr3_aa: CASSASGTSMDTQYF

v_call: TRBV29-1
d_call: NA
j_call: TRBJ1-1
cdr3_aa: CSVDAVLPMEAFF

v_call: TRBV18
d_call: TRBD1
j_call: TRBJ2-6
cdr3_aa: CASSPGTGTRRANVLTF

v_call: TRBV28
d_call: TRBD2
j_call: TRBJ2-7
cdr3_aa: CASRTGGSRSSYEQYF

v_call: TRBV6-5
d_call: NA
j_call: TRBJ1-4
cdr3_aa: CASSQNNEKLFF

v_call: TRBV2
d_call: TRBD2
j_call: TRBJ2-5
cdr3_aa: CASSDPSGGQTQYF

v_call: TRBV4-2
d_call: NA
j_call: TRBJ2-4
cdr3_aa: CASSQDQGNIQYF

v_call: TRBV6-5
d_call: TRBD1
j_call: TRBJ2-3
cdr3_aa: CASSRQGPTDTQYF